The 30 T cell receptor beta chains given below trace back to one sample, sequenced in a study of blood T cell repertoires in COVID-19. Profiling relied on immunoSEQ multiplex PCR, and the TCRdb table lists in-frame clones only, not all of them. The table shows over 100,000 clones, with about 85% occurring only once. Sequences were obtained from peripheral blood. Source of these receptors: a man in his forties or fifties with acute or convalescent COVID-19.

V is TRBV3-1 (or the pseudogene TRBV3-2) and J is TRBJ2-2; the D gene is possibly TRBD2 (6 bases). The V end was cut by 4 bases, the J end by 1 base, with 19 bases between. Germline V gene data show CDR1 as LGHDT and CDR2 as YNNKEL (reference sequence). There are 18 residues in the CDR3. The CDR3: CASSPNMGSGGNTGELFF. CDR3 DNA: TGTGCCAGCAGCCCTAATATGGGGTCCGGGGGGAACACCGGGGAGCTGTTTTTT.

The V and J genes are TRBV25-1 and TRBJ1-4, with a possible D match to TRBD1 (6 bases). Germline values: CDR1 MGHDK, CDR2 SYGVNS. Trimming took off 2 bases at V and 14 bases at J, with 18 bases between the two ends. This CDR3 contains 14 residues. The CDR3 DNA follows: TGTGCCAGCAGTGAAAGCTGGGGGGGCAGCAGCCTGTTTTTT. Protein product: CASSESWGGSSLFF.

The chain has TRBV7-3 and TRBJ2-2; 9 bases map to TRBD1. The V and J ends lost 4 bases and 7 bases, in that order; junction bases with no gene match: 10. CDR1 is SGHTA, CDR2 FQGTGA, per germline. The CDR3 has 16 residues. This chain's CDR3 is CASSYSRDREGGELFF. The CDR3 region has the DNA TGTGCCAGCAGCTACTCCCGGGACAGGGAGGGCGGGGAGCTGTTTTTT.

The chain joins TRBV28 to TRBJ1-3; 7 nucleotides align to TRBD1. The CDR3 is 16 amino acids. The ends lost 7 bases at V and 3 bases at J; junction bases unmatched: 12. CDR1 is MDHEN and CDR2 is SYDVKM in the germline V gene. This CDR3 is CASTPIAGGYGNTIYF. The CDR3 region has the DNA TGTGCCAGCACCCCGATTGCAGGGGGTTATGGAAACACCATATATTTT.

The gene calls are TRBV28 and TRBJ1-5, with unresolved D. V gave up 5 bases and J gave up 0 bases, with 14 bases separating them. In germline, CDR1 is MDHEN, CDR2 SYDVKM. The CDR3 sequence is 16 residues long. CDR3 sequence (DNA): TGTGCCAGCAGTCCCCCGTGGGAGAATAGCAATCAGCCCCAGCATTTT. Its translation: CASSPPWENSNQPQHF.

The chain joins TRBV6-2 or TRBV6-3 to TRBJ2-1, with 9 bases fitting TRBD2. There are 16 residues in the CDR3. From germline, CDR1 is MNHEY and CDR2 SVGEGT. The V gene end was trimmed by 1 base and the J gene end by 5 bases; junction bases not matched to a gene: 6. CDR3 residues: CASSYLGLAGNNEQFF. DNA for the CDR3: TGTGCCAGCAGTTACTTAGGGCTAGCGGGGAACAATGAGCAGTTCTTC.

The J gene is TRBJ2-5, the V gene TRBV24-1; TRBD1 aligns across 9 bases. CDR1 is KGHDR, CDR2 SFDVKD, per germline. Losses at the gene ends were 4 bases for V and 4 bases for J; bases not matched to a gene: 3. This CDR3 has 14 residues. For the CDR3, the DNA is TGTGCCACCAGTGACCCGGACAGGGGAGAGACCCAGTACTTC. This sequence encodes CATSDPDRGETQYF.

V is TRBV5-6 and J is TRBJ2-1, with 13 bases that match TRBD2. Germline V CDR1 and CDR2: SGHDT, YYEEEE. The V segment lost 4 bases and the J segment 5 bases; nucleotides outside the gene matches: 9. There are 17 residues in the CDR3. CDR3 sequence reads: CASSAVTSGRVHNEQFF. CDR3 DNA sequence: TGTGCCAGCAGCGCAGTTACTAGCGGGAGGGTCCACAATGAGCAGTTCTTC.

The chain uses TRBV3-1 (or the pseudogene TRBV3-2) and TRBJ2-5, with 16 bases that match TRBD2. V lost 4 bases to trimming and J lost 7 bases; unmatched junction nucleotides: 6. There are 16 residues in the CDR3. Germline CDR1 and CDR2: LGHDT and YNNKEL (reference sequence). CDR3 sequence: CASSRPGTSGGGTQYF. The CDR3 DNA reads as TGTGCCAGCAGCCGACCCGGGACTAGCGGGGGGGGGACCCAGTACTTC.

The V call is TRBV11-2, the J call TRBJ1-1, with TRBD1 matching over 9 bases. Germline lookup yields CDR1 SGHAT and CDR2 FQNNGV. This CDR3 has 14 residues. Trimming took 2 bases from V and 4 from J; bases not matched to a gene: 2. In DNA, the CDR3 is TGTGCCAGCAGCTTAACAGGGGGCATCACTGAAGCTTTCTTT. Protein product: CASSLTGGITEAFF.

This clone has a single count. This chain links TRBV10-3 with TRBJ1-5; 9 bases match TRBD1. V trimming: 4 bases; J trimming: 0 bases; junction bases outside the gene matches: 7. Germline lookup yields CDR1 ENHRY and CDR2 SYGVKD. This CDR3 contains 17 residues. The CDR3 nucleotides read TGTGCCATCAGTGGGACAGGGGCGCCCTATAGCAATCAGCCCCAGCATTTT. Its translation: CAISGTGAPYSNQPQHF.

This clone has just a few counts. This chain connects TRBV7-8 to TRBJ2-3, with D perhaps matching TRBD1 (6 bases). The germline gives CDR1 SGHVS, CDR2 FQNEAQ. This CDR3 region has 15 residues. V was pared by 5 bases and J by 2 bases, with 14 bases between. The CDR3 nucleotides are TGTGCCAGCAGCCGCGGGCAGGGGTCCACAGATACGCAGTATTTT. It encodes CASSRGQGSTDTQYF.

This chain uses TRBV7-3 with TRBJ1-1; 9 nucleotides match TRBD1. After removal of 5 bases from V and 5 bases from J, the junction contained 6 bases not matched to a gene. CDR3 length: 14 residues. The germline CDR1 and CDR2 sequences are SGHTA and FQGTGA. Written as DNA, the CDR3 is TGTGCCAGCAGCCCGGGACAGGGTTATACTGAAGCTTTCTTT. Translated: CASSPGQGYTEAFF.

The V and J genes are TRBV2 and TRBJ1-2, with D perhaps TRBD1 (6 bases). CDR1 is SNHLY, CDR2 FYNNEI, per germline. CDR3 length equals 15 residues. V was shortened by 7 bases and J by 2 bases, with 17 bases between the two germline ends. DNA of the CDR3: TGTGCCAGCACCCAAACCCAGGGGACCAACTATGGCTACACCTTC. Protein: CASTQTQGTNYGYTF.

V and J are TRBV11-2 and TRBJ2-2; 8 bases match TRBD1. Germline trimming cut 6 bases from V and 6 bases from J; bases unmatched to any gene: 3. CDR1 is SGHAT and CDR2 is FQNNGV in the germline V gene. The CDR3 sequence is 13 residues long. The CDR3 coding sequence is TGTGCCAGCAGACGGACAGGGTCCGGGGAGCTGTTTTTT. Its translation: CASRRTGSGELFF.

This chain connects TRBV20-1 to TRBJ2-7; 9 positions agree with TRBD2. Germline assignment: CDR1 DFQATT and CDR2 SNEGSKA (reference sequence). This CDR3 spans 12 amino acids. Trimming removed 3 bases from V and 12 bases from J; junction bases left unmatched: 9. This chain's CDR3 is CSASKVAGDGYF. The CDR3 nucleotides are TGCAGTGCTAGTAAGGTAGCGGGAGACGGGTACTTC.

The V call is TRBV6-5, the J call TRBJ2-5, with 7 bases identical to TRBD1. This CDR3 is built from 15 residues. J lost 6 bases, V lost 2 bases, and 9 bases had no gene match. Germline CDR1 is MNHEY and CDR2 is SVGAGI. The CDR3: CASSYQGGARKTQYF. As DNA, the CDR3 is TGTGCCAGCAGTTACCAAGGGGGCGCAAGAAAGACCCAGTACTTC.

The CDR3 spells CASSPRQYQETQYF. The CDR3 DNA reads as TGTGCCAGCTCACCCCGACAGTACCAAGAGACCCAGTACTTC. The V and J genes are TRBV18 and TRBJ2-5, with a tentative D call TRBD1 (5 bases). CDR1 is KGHSH and CDR2 is LQKENI in the germline V gene. The CDR3 is 14 residues long. The V and J ends lost 3 bases and 0 bases respectively, with 8 bases between them.

The chain is built from TRBV27 and TRBJ1-6; possible D gene TRBD1, 6 bases. There are 14 residues in the CDR3. Germline V gene data show CDR1 as MNHEY and CDR2 as SMNVEV (reference sequence). V was trimmed by 6 bases and J by 5 bases, leaving 11 bases between them. The CDR3 protein is CASRGNRDNSPLHF. The CDR3, as DNA: TGTGCCAGCAGAGGAAACAGGGATAATTCACCCCTCCACTTT.

The V and J genes are TRBV6-4 and TRBJ2-3; TRBD2 aligns across 11 bases. Trimming cost V 0 bases and J 2 bases; bases outside gene matches: 4. The CDR3 consists of 17 residues. Germline V CDR1 and CDR2: MRHNA, SNTAGT. The CDR3 DNA follows: TGTGCCAGCAGTGACTCCTGTAGCGGGGGGGCCACAGATACGCAGTATTTT. Translating gives CASSDSCSGGATDTQYF.

This clone was counted only a few times. The chain has TRBV6-5 and TRBJ1-5, with D possibly being TRBD1 (6 bases). The germline V gene has CDR1 MNHEY and CDR2 SVGAGI. The germline V and J ends were trimmed by 4 bases and 7 bases, with 20 bases remaining between them. The CDR3 sequence is 16 residues long. Here the CDR3 reads CASSSNPQGRRQPQHF. For the CDR3, the DNA is TGTGCCAGCAGTTCTAACCCACAGGGTAGGCGACAGCCCCAGCATTTT.

The chain combines TRBV29-1 with TRBJ2-7; no reliable D call. Germline CDR1 SQVTM, CDR2 ANQGSEA. This CDR3 is 12 amino acids long. The ends were cut back, 5 bases at V and 2 bases at J, with 10 bases in the middle. The CDR3 DNA is TGCAGCGTTACCACAGTAGCCTACGAGCAGTACTTC. It yields the protein CSVTTVAYEQYF.

The rearrangement links TRBV7-2 to TRBJ1-5; D unresolved. CDR3 size: 16 residues. The V gene lost 0 bases and the J gene lost 7 bases, with 16 bases spanning the gap. Germline V lookup: CDR1 SGHTA, CDR2 FQGNSA. The DNA of the CDR3 is TGTGCCAGCAGCTTAGCGGGTTATGCAGGTGGCCAGCCCCAGCATTTT. Translating gives CASSLAGYAGGQPQHF.

This clone showed up just a few times. The genes are TRBV5-1 and TRBJ2-2; 9 positions match TRBD1. The ends lost 3 bases at V and 0 bases at J; junction bases unmatched: 3. The CDR3 has 16 amino acids. Germline V gives CDR1 SGHRS, CDR2 YFSETQ. CDR3 DNA sequence: TGCGCCAGCAGCTCCACAGGGGGCGCGAACACCGGGGAGCTGTTTTTT. Translated, it gives CASSSTGGANTGELFF.

The chain combines TRBV5-1 with TRBJ2-7, with 12 bases identical to TRBD2. The CDR3 loop spans 15 amino acids. Germline V CDR1 and CDR2: SGHRS, YFSETQ. After removal of 0 bases from V and 6 bases from J, the junction contained 4 bases not matched to a gene. The CDR3 DNA reads as TGCGCCAGCAGCTTGGCACTAGCGGGAGGATCCGAGCAGTACTTC. Translation: CASSLALAGGSEQYF.

The sample holds one count of this clone. The V call is TRBV7-8, the J call TRBJ2-3; 10 bases fit TRBD2. With 2 bases clipped from V and 5 bases from J, the junction kept 7 bases outside the gene matches. CDR1 is SGHVS and CDR2 is FQNEAQ in the germline V gene. This CDR3 region has 16 residues. CDR3 protein: CASSLPVASGRDTQYF. In DNA form, the CDR3 reads TGTGCCAGCAGCTTACCCGTGGCTAGCGGGAGAGATACGCAGTATTTT.

This clone occurred once. The chain joins TRBV29-1 to TRBJ2-3; D may be TRBD1 (6 bases). Germline CDR1 is SQVTM and CDR2 is ANQGSEA. CDR3 length: 13 amino acids. V lost 7 bases, J lost 7 bases, and 18 bases lay in between. For the CDR3, the DNA is TGCAGCGAGACAAGGACCAGGGGCAATACGCAGTATTTT. The encoded protein is CSETRTRGNTQYF.

The V call is TRBV29-1, the J call TRBJ1-2; 8 bases agree with TRBD1. The J segment lost 7 bases and the V segment lost 2 bases, leaving 12 bases of the junction unmatched. The CDR3 covers 15 residues. Germline loops: CDR1 SQVTM, CDR2 ANQGSEA. CDR3 sequence (DNA): TGCAGCGTTGAAAAACTGGAGACAGGGGTGGGTGGCTACACCTTC. It translates to CSVEKLETGVGGYTF.

This chain connects TRBV4-3 to TRBJ1-2; TRBD1 might be the D (6 bases). Trimming removed 0 bases from V and 8 bases from J, with 13 bases in between. The germline CDR1 and CDR2 sequences are LGHNA and YSLEER. This CDR3 contains 14 residues. The CDR3 here is CASSQDLGQGGYTF. The CDR3 DNA follows: TGCGCCAGCAGCCAAGATCTCGGGCAGGGGGGCTACACCTTC.

The rearrangement links TRBV5-1 to TRBJ1-4; 9 bases line up with TRBD1. This CDR3 is 13 amino acids long. J lost 10 bases, V lost 4 bases, and 5 bases had no gene match. Germline values: CDR1 SGHRS, CDR2 YFSETQ. CDR3 nucleotide sequence: TGCGCCAGCAGCAGTGGACAGGGGTTAAAACTGTTTTTT. Translation: CASSSGQGLKLFF.